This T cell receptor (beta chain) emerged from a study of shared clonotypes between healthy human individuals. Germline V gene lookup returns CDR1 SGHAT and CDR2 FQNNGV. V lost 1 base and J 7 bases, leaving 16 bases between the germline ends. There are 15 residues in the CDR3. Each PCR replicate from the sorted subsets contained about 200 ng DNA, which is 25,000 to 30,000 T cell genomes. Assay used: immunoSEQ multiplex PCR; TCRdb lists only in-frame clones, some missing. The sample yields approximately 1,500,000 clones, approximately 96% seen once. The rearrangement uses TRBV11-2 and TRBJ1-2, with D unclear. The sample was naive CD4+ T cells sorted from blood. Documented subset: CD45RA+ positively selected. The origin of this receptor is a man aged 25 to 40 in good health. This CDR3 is CASSLGVLGLVGYTF. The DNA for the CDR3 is TGTGCCAGCAGCTTAGGTGTTCTGGGATTGGTTGGCTACACCTTC. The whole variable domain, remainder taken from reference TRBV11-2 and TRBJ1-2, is EAGVAQSPRYKIIEKRQSVAFWCNPISGHATLYWYQQILGQGPKLLIQFQNNGVVDDSQLPKDRFSAERLKGVDSTLKIQPAKLEDSAVYLCASSLGVLGLVGYTFGSGTRLTVV.